This T cell receptor beta chain came from a study of PD-L1 blockade in urothelial cancer. Overall study context: Patients previously received 0 to 3 chemotherapy regimens.

The time point: pretreatment peripheral blood. Locally advanced or metastatic urothelial carcinoma affected the patients. Germline V gives CDR1 SGHRS, CDR2 YFSETQ. The CDR3 covers 15 residues. V dropped 0 bases and J dropped 3 bases, with 10 bases sitting between them. Method: immunoSEQ multiplex PCR; TCRdb's copy keeps in-frame clones and lacks some. Of roughly 63,000 clones in the sample, around 81% were seen once. The rearrangement uses TRBV5-1 and TRBJ1-3, with D perhaps matching TRBD1 (5 bases). The TCR sequence derives from a man aged 65 to 85 with urothelial cancer. Sequencing was performed on PBMCs, taken around atezolizumab (anti-PD-L1) treatment. The CDR3 DNA follows: TGCGCCAGCAGCTTGGGCGCAGGGTTTGGAAACACCATATATTTT. This codes for CASSLGAGFGNTIYF.